These T cell receptor beta chains were read from a single sample in a study of blood T cell repertoires in COVID-19. Here immunoSEQ multiplex PCR was the method, and the copy in TCRdb shows in-frame clones only, minus some. The sample carries around 480,000 clones, about 87% recorded once. Material: peripheral blood. These receptors were collected from a woman between 45 and 60 years old with COVID-19, enrolled during active disease. Both conserved end residues are part of each CDR3. The D gene is left open where the match is weak. Clone size is given for some rows only: seen once, a few or many times, or a class if the clone is expanded.

abundance	d_gene	v_gene	len	j_gene	CDR3aa	CDR3nt
.	TRBD2	TRBV6-4	14	TRBJ2-1	CASSVLAGANEQFF	TGTGCCAGCAGTGTCCTAGCGGGGGCCAATGAGCAGTTCTTC
.	.	TRBV5-4	15	TRBJ1-3	CASSLGGPSGNTIYF	TGTGCCAGCAGCTTGGGGGGGCCCTCTGGAAACACCATATATTTT
.	TRBD1	TRBV29-1	13	TRBJ2-3	CSVEGGQGRTQYF	TGCAGCGTTGAAGGGGGACAGGGGAGGACGCAGTATTTT
.	TRBD2	TRBV7-3	13	TRBJ2-2	CASSLGRDGELFF	TGTGCCAGCAGCTTAGGGAGGGACGGGGAGCTGTTTTTT
.	TRBD1	TRBV2	15	TRBJ2-7	CASRVSTGGNHEQYF	TGTGCCAGCAGGGTCTCAACAGGGGGCAATCACGAGCAGTACTTC
.	.	TRBV10-3	13	TRBJ2-5	CAIASSSQETQYF	TGTGCCATCGCGTCTAGTAGCCAAGAGACCCAGTACTTC
.	.	TRBV6-6	15	TRBJ2-6	CASSKSGAGANVLTF	TGTGCCAGCAGTAAATCAGGGGCTGGGGCCAACGTCCTGACTTTC
.	TRBD1	TRBV18	15	TRBJ2-7	CASSPYGDSSGEQYF	TGTGCCAGCTCACCGTACGGGGACAGCTCGGGCGAGCAGTACTTC
.	TRBD2	TRBV6-5	15	TRBJ2-1	CASSPRTSGYNEQFF	TGTGCCAGCAGTCCCCGGACTAGCGGATACAATGAGCAGTTCTTC
.	TRBD1	TRBV29-1	15	TRBJ1-2	CSVTGTASFTDGYTF	TGCAGCGTGACCGGGACAGCTTCGTTCACTGATGGCTACACCTTC
.	.	TRBV6-5	11	TRBJ1-1	CASRENFWAFF	TGTGCCAGCAGGGAGAACTTCTGGGCTTTCTTT
.	TRBD1	TRBV5-8	12	TRBJ2-7	CASSFRQQGVDF	TGTGCCAGCAGCTTTCGGCAACAGGGGGTGGACTTC
.	TRBD1	TRBV11-3	15	TRBJ1-2	CASSSSRDRFYGYTF	TGTGCCAGCAGCTCGTCCCGGGACAGATTCTATGGCTACACCTTC
.	.	TRBV19	15	TRBJ1-4	CASSIGRWDNEKLFF	TGTGCCAGTAGTATTGGGAGGTGGGATAATGAAAAACTGTTTTTT
.	.	TRBV7-2	12	TRBJ1-3	CASSLLGNTIYF	TGTGCCAGCAGCTTACTGGGAAACACCATATATTTT
.	TRBD1	TRBV5-1	15	TRBJ1-1	CASSTGTVSNTEAFF	TGCGCCAGCAGCACAGGGACAGTTTCGAACACTGAAGCTTTCTTT
.	TRBD1	TRBV6-5	14	TRBJ2-7	CASRDRDAIYEQYF	TGTGCCAGCAGGGACAGGGACGCCATCTACGAGCAGTACTTC
once	TRBD2	TRBV7-6	17	TRBJ2-3	CASSLADSGGPGDTQYF	TGTGCCAGCAGCTTAGCGGATAGCGGGGGCCCCGGGGATACGCAGTATTTT
.	TRBD1	TRBV18	16	TRBJ1-6	CASSPRGGQDNSPLHF	TGTGCCAGCTCTCCCCGCGGGGGACAGGATAATTCACCCCTCCACTTT
.	.	TRBV11-2	14	TRBJ1-6	CASSFEYGDSPLHF	TGTGCCAGCAGCTTCGAGTACGGAGATTCACCCCTCCACTTT
.	TRBD2	TRBV19	15	TRBJ2-3	CASRTSGGSTDTQYF	TGTGCCAGTAGGACTAGCGGGGGGAGCACAGATACGCAGTATTTT
.	TRBD1	TRBV27	15	TRBJ1-4	CASSSTGGYNEKLFF	TGTGCCAGCAGTTCCACAGGGGGCTATAATGAAAAACTGTTTTTT
.	.	TRBV19	13	TRBJ2-4	CASSLRGLTEEGF	TGTGCCAGTAGCCTCAGGGGACTAACGGAGGAAGGGTTC
.	TRBD1	TRBV7-2	16	TRBJ1-4	CASSLRDRGTNEKLFF	TGTGCCAGCAGCTTACGGGACAGGGGAACTAATGAAAAACTGTTTTTT
.	.	TRBV19	12	TRBJ1-2	CASRTTIYGYTF	TGTGCCAGTAGAACGACAATATATGGCTACACCTTC
.	TRBD2	TRBV5-1	15	TRBJ2-7	CASSMTSGTSYEQYF	TGCGCCAGCAGCATGACTAGCGGTACCTCCTACGAGCAGTACTTC
.	.	TRBV30	14	TRBJ1-2	CAWTAGGRNYGYTF	TGTGCCTGGACCGCGGGAGGGCGTAACTATGGCTACACCTTC
few	.	TRBV30	13	TRBJ1-5	CAWSTGYNQPQHF	TGTGCCTGGAGTACAGGTTATAATCAGCCCCAGCATTTT
.	.	TRBV6-5	10	TRBJ1-2	CASRIRGYTF	TGTGCCAGCAGGATTCGGGGCTACACCTTC
.	.	TRBV9	15	TRBJ2-7	CASSVGSGPSYEQYF	TGTGCCAGCAGCGTAGGTAGCGGACCTTCCTACGAGCAGTACTTC
.	.	TRBV5-1	16	TRBJ1-1	CASSSVPTPSGTEAFF	TGCGCCAGCAGTTCAGTCCCTACCCCCTCGGGCACTGAAGCTTTCTTT
.	TRBD2	TRBV6-5	16	TRBJ2-3	CASSLRGSGGTDTQYF	TGTGCCAGCAGTTTGCGCGGTAGCGGGGGCACAGATACGCAGTATTTT
.	.	TRBV6-5	13	TRBJ2-2	CASSIGVTGELFF	TGTGCCAGCAGTATCGGGGTCACCGGGGAGCTGTTTTTT